These 32 T cell receptor beta chains share one sample of origin, sequenced in a study of blood T cell repertoires in COVID-19. TCRdb keeps only in-frame clones here, not all; method: immunoSEQ multiplex PCR. The sample holds some 200,000 clones; just over 85% are singletons and the top ten take approximately 5.9%. Specimen: peripheral blood. The receptor source for this set is an elderly man with acute or convalescent COVID-19.

The CDR3, as DNA: TGTGCCATCAGTGGAACCGGGACAGGGCAATATGGCTACACCTTC. It is translated as CAISGTGTGQYGYTF. J is TRBJ1-2 and V is TRBV10-3, with 9 bases lining up with TRBD1. The CDR3 length is 15 residues. The germline V gene encodes CDR1 ENHRY and CDR2 SYGVKD. The trim removed 4 bases at V and 5 bases at J, leaving 8 bases unmatched.

V is TRBV19 and J is TRBJ1-4; D is perhaps TRBD1 (6 bases). The CDR3 has 14 amino acids. CDR1 is LNHDA, CDR2 SQIVND, per germline (reference sequence). V was clipped by 7 bases and J by 5 bases, with 14 bases between them. CDR3 coding DNA: TGTGCCAGTACCCTGGGACACCTAAATGAAAAACTGTTTTTT. Translation gives CASTLGHLNEKLFF.

This chain connects TRBV27 to TRBJ2-7; 9 positions agree with TRBD1. V trimming: 5 bases; J trimming: 2 bases; junction bases outside the gene matches: 4. The CDR3 contains 14 residues. Germline CDR1 and CDR2: MNHEY and SMNVEV (reference sequence). DNA of the CDR3: TGTGCCAGCAGTGCTTGGGACAGGGCCTACGAGCAGTACGTC. Translating gives CASSAWDRAYEQYV.

The chain couples TRBV10-3 to TRBJ1-5; a weak D match, TRBD1 (6 bases). CDR3 length equals 17 residues. V lost 0 bases and J lost 0, with 12 bases in between. Germline CDR1 is ENHRY and CDR2 is SYGVKD. CDR3 sequence reads: CAISESLQGISNQPQHF. The CDR3, as DNA: TGTGCCATCAGTGAGTCATTACAGGGTATTAGCAATCAGCCCCAGCATTTT.

The genes are TRBV7-4 and TRBJ2-2; D perhaps matches TRBD1 (6 bases). From germline, CDR1 is SGHVT and CDR2 SQSDAQ. The CDR3 is 15 amino acids. Trimming stripped 5 bases from V and 0 bases from J, with 10 bases between. The CDR3 sequence is CASSLGHTNTGELFF. In DNA form, the CDR3 reads TGTGCCAGCAGCCTGGGACATACGAACACCGGGGAGCTGTTTTTT. Full variable domain (missing parts from reference TRBV7-4 and TRBJ2-2): GAGVSQSPRYKVAKRGRDVALRCDSISGHVTLYWYRQTLGQGSEVLTYSQSDAQRDKSGRPSGRFSAERPERSVSTLKIQRTEQGDSAVYLCASSLGHTNTGELFFGEGSRLTVL.

The chain employs TRBV11-3 and TRBJ1-1; possibly TRBD1 for D (5 bases). V dropped 2 bases and J dropped 1 base, with 11 bases sitting between them. CDR3 size: 15 residues. Germline CDR1 SGHNT, CDR2 YENEEA. Here the CDR3 DNA reads TGTGCCAGCAGCTTAAAGGGGCAGGGGAACACTGAAGCTTTCTTT. Amino acid sequence: CASSLKGQGNTEAFF.

The chain carries TRBV30 and TRBJ1-4; tentative D call: TRBD1 (5 bases). V was cut by 4 bases and J by 5 bases, with 14 bases left in between. Germline V gene lookup returns CDR1 GTSNPN and CDR2 SVGIG (reference sequence). CDR3 length equals 14 residues. The CDR3 sequence is CAWTRQGRNEKLFF. CDR3 DNA sequence: TGTGCCTGGACCAGGCAGGGAAGAAATGAAAAACTGTTTTTT.

The gene calls are TRBV12-3 or TRBV12-4 and TRBJ2-2, with D unclear. Trimming removed 4 bases at V and 8 bases at J, with 2 bases between. The CDR3 is 10 amino acids. CDR3 protein: CASSSGELFF. DNA for the CDR3: TGTGCCAGCAGTTCGGGGGAGCTGTTTTTT.

The V and J genes are TRBV7-2 and TRBJ1-6; 7 positions match TRBD1. The V and J ends lost 5 bases and 7 bases, in that order; junction bases with no gene match: 8. Germline CDR1 SGHTA, CDR2 FQGNSA. The CDR3 contains 15 residues. The DNA of the CDR3 is TGTGCCAGCAGCCCTCCGACAGGGCGAAATTCACCCCTCCACTTT. It encodes CASSPPTGRNSPLHF.

Only one count was recorded for this clone. The V gene is TRBV4-1, the J gene TRBJ2-7; 7 bases match TRBD1. CDR1 MGHRA and CDR2 YSYEKL come from the germline V gene. The ends lost 3 bases at V and 5 bases at J; junction bases unmatched: 13. This CDR3 contains 16 residues. Here the CDR3 reads CASSHRQGFTSNEQYF. For the CDR3, the DNA is TGCGCCAGCAGCCACCGACAGGGTTTTACGTCCAACGAGCAGTACTTC.

The gene calls are TRBV30 and TRBJ1-2; D not resolved. The CDR3 length is 13 residues. Germline loops: CDR1 GTSNPN, CDR2 SVGIG (reference sequence). The V end was cut by 5 bases, the J end by 4 bases, with 14 bases between. The CDR3 loop is CAWDLTPSYGYTF. CDR3 DNA: TGTGCCTGGGACTTGACACCTTCCTATGGCTACACCTTC.

This chain uses TRBV6-4 with TRBJ1-4; a weak D match, TRBD1 (6 bases). The V gene lost 7 bases and the J gene lost 8 bases, with 20 bases spanning the gap. The CDR3 covers 15 residues. Germline V CDR1 and CDR2: MRHNA, SNTAGT. CDR3 protein: CASNTPRGVWEKLFF. The CDR3 DNA reads as TGTGCCAGCAACACTCCCAGGGGAGTTTGGGAAAAACTGTTTTTT.

V usage is TRBV5-1 and J usage is TRBJ2-1, with D tentatively TRBD2 (7 bases). Germline V gene data show CDR1 as SGHRS and CDR2 as YFSETQ. The length of the CDR3 is 16 residues. Trimming left V 3 bases short and J 3 bases short, with 16 bases between. CDR3 DNA: TGCGCCAGCAGCTGGGGGCTTGGCGGGAGCTACAATGAGCAGTTCTTC. Protein product: CASSWGLGGSYNEQFF. Looking up the rest from reference TRBV5-1 and TRBJ2-1 gives the full variable domain: KAGVTQTPRYLIKTRGQQVTLSCSPISGHRSVSWYQQTPGQGLQFLFEYFSETQRNKGNFPGRFSGRQFSNSRSEMNVSTLELGDSALYLCASSWGLGGSYNEQFFGPGTRLTVL.

The rearrangement joins TRBV5-4 to TRBJ2-5, with TRBD2 matching over 7 bases. V gave up 4 bases and J gave up 5 bases; unmatched junction bases: 14. The CDR3 is 16 residues long. Germline-derived CDR1 and CDR2 are SGHNT and YYREEE (reference sequence). The CDR3 DNA sequence: TGTGCCAGCAGCCGTGCACCGGGAGGCGGCGACGAGACCCAGTACTTC. Its protein product is CASSRAPGGGDETQYF.

In this sample, this clone turned up once. V is TRBV4-1 and J is TRBJ2-1; TRBD1 agrees at 7 bases. The CDR3 has 14 amino acids. J lost 13 bases, V lost 3 bases, and 12 bases had no gene match. Germline lookup yields CDR1 MGHRA and CDR2 YSYEKL. For the CDR3, the DNA is TGCGCCAGCAGCCAGCGAGAAACAGGGGTGGATCAGTTCTTC. It encodes CASSQRETGVDQFF.

V gene TRBV18 combines with J gene TRBJ2-6; 8 bases align to TRBD2. V shed 3 bases and J 0 bases; nucleotides not matched to a gene: 10. CDR1 is KGHSH and CDR2 is LQKENI in the germline V gene. CDR3 size: 19 residues. The CDR3 coding sequence is TGTGCCAGCTCACCCCTCGGTAGTCTAGCGGGCTCTGGGGCCAACGTCCTGACTTTC. Protein: CASSPLGSLAGSGANVLTF.

V and J are TRBV6-5 and TRBJ2-3; 9 positions match TRBD1. The J segment lost 3 bases and the V segment lost 6 bases, leaving 4 bases of the junction unmatched. The germline CDR1 and CDR2 sequences are MNHEY and SVGAGI. CDR3 length: 14 amino acids. This CDR3 reads CASRQGQGTDTQYF. The CDR3, as DNA: TGTGCCAGCAGACAAGGACAGGGGACAGATACGCAGTATTTT.

The V call is TRBV28, the J call TRBJ1-2; D perhaps matches TRBD1 (5 bases). CDR3 length equals 12 residues. The germline V and J ends were trimmed by 7 bases and 3 bases, with 9 bases remaining between them. Looked up from germline, CDR1 is MDHEN and CDR2 is SYDVKM. CDR3 residues: CASTSTDYGYTF. CDR3 in DNA: TGTGCCAGCACCTCGACAGACTATGGCTACACCTTC.

The chain couples TRBV6-5 to TRBJ2-1; 11 bases align to TRBD2. Germline V gene sequence: CDR1 MNHEY, CDR2 SVGAGI. The CDR3 is 14 residues long. Trimming at V came to 8 bases and at J to 8 bases, leaving 8 bases not matched to a gene. CDR3 sequence: CASSISGRGDEQFF. The CDR3 region has the DNA TGTGCCAGCTCCATTAGCGGGAGGGGGGATGAGCAGTTCTTC.

The V gene is TRBV7-3, the J gene TRBJ2-1, with TRBD2 matching 7 bases. V shed 2 bases and J 1 base; nucleotides not matched to a gene: 2. The CDR3 sequence is 15 residues long. Germline V gives CDR1 SGHTA, CDR2 FQGTGA. The CDR3 is CASSLGSGSYNEQFF. CDR3 coding DNA: TGTGCCAGCAGCTTAGGTAGCGGGTCCTACAATGAGCAGTTCTTC.

This chain's CDR3 is CASSLELAGNNEQFF. CDR3 DNA sequence: TGCGCCAGCAGCTTGGAACTAGCGGGCAACAATGAGCAGTTCTTC. This chain uses TRBV5-1 with TRBJ2-1, with TRBD2 identical over 9 bases. Trimming took 0 bases from V and 5 from J; bases not matched to a gene: 3. The CDR3 has 15 amino acids. CDR1 is SGHRS and CDR2 is YFSETQ in the germline V gene.

The chain has TRBV24-1 and TRBJ2-1; 11 nucleotides match TRBD2. The V gene end was trimmed by 2 bases and the J gene end by 6 bases; junction bases not matched to a gene: 5. This CDR3 region has 16 residues. Germline V CDR1 and CDR2: KGHDR, SFDVKD. The CDR3 loop is CATSDSTSGRINEQFF. CDR3 nucleotide sequence: TGTGCCACCAGTGATTCCACTAGCGGGAGAATCAATGAGCAGTTCTTC.

In this sample, this clone turned up once. J is TRBJ2-5 and V is TRBV15; the match to TRBD2 covers 7 bases. This CDR3 comprises 15 residues. Germline trimming cut 3 bases from V and 4 bases from J; bases unmatched to any gene: 8. CDR1 and CDR2 from the germline V gene are LNHNV and YYDKDF (reference sequence). This CDR3 is CATSSLGVAGETQYF. CDR3 DNA: TGTGCCACCAGCAGTCTCGGGGTAGCGGGAGAGACCCAGTACTTC.

The chain recombines TRBV7-2 with TRBJ2-1; 9 bases are shared with TRBD1. The CDR3 spans 15 residues. J was trimmed by 8 bases and V by 1 base; bases with no gene match: 6. The germline gives CDR1 SGHTA, CDR2 FQGNSA. CDR3: CASSLGGQGVYEQFF. CDR3 sequence (DNA): TGTGCCAGCAGCTTAGGGGGACAGGGTGTATATGAGCAGTTCTTC.

V usage is TRBV18 and J usage is TRBJ2-1, with 8 bases lining up with TRBD2. CDR1 KGHSH and CDR2 LQKENI come from the germline V gene. The CDR3 has 15 residues. V shed 1 base and J 7 bases; nucleotides not matched to a gene: 6. The CDR3 region is CASSPQSSSGNEQFF. CDR3 nucleotides: TGTGCCAGCTCACCACAGTCGTCTAGCGGGAATGAGCAGTTCTTC.

This clone turned up a few times. This chain uses TRBV6-5 with TRBJ1-1, with no clear D. Germline V gene lookup returns CDR1 MNHEY and CDR2 SVGAGI. The CDR3 is 15 residues long. The V and J ends lost 2 bases and 11 bases respectively, with 21 bases between them. The CDR3 spells CASSYTSGSLGLAFF. The CDR3, as DNA: TGTGCCAGCAGTTACACCTCCGGGAGCTTAGGGCTCGCTTTCTTT.

This clone was counted once. This chain links TRBV7-8 with TRBJ1-5; 8 bases line up with TRBD1. The junction had 13 bases not matched to a gene; V was cut back by 5 bases and J by 7 bases. Germline V gene data show CDR1 as SGHVS and CDR2 as FQNEAQ. CDR3 length: 16 residues. In nucleotides, the CDR3 is TGTGCCAGCAGCCCTGGGGGTGTCAGGGGGCTACAGCCCCAGCATTTT. Residues: CASSPGGVRGLQPQHF.

The gene calls are TRBV5-1 and TRBJ1-2, with a possible D match to TRBD1 (6 bases). The CDR3 extends over 14 amino acids. Trimming pared 4 bases from V and 2 bases from J, leaving 12 bases between. CDR1 and CDR2 (germline): SGHRS, YFSETQ. For the CDR3, the DNA is TGCGCCAGCAGCAGAGAACAGGGAAACTATGGCTACACCTTC. Translating gives CASSREQGNYGYTF.

This clone was observed a few times. This sample also contains other DNA sequences that code for the same CDR3. The V and J genes are TRBV7-9 and TRBJ2-1, with 10 nucleotides matching TRBD2. This CDR3 region has 15 residues. Germline loops: CDR1 SEHNR, CDR2 FQNEAQ (reference sequence). V lost 1 base, J lost 4 bases, and 1 base stayed unmatched. The CDR3 coding sequence is TGTGCCAGCAGCTTAGGGACTAGCGGTTACAATGAGCAGTTCTTC. Its translation: CASSLGTSGYNEQFF. Filled out from reference TRBV7-9 and TRBJ2-1, the complete variable domain reads DTGVSQNPRHKITKRGQNVTFRCDPISEHNRLYWYRQTLGQGPEFLTYFQNEAQLEKSRLLSDRFSAERPKGSFSTLEIQRTEQGDSAMYLCASSLGTSGYNEQFFGPGTRLTVL.

CDR3 region: CAISESFIGTRGYEQYV. As DNA, the CDR3 is TGTGCCATCAGTGAGTCGTTTATCGGGACTAGGGGGTACGAGCAGTACGTC. This rearrangement joins TRBV10-3 to TRBJ2-7; TRBD2 agrees at 8 bases. This CDR3 has 17 amino acids. Germline assignment: CDR1 ENHRY and CDR2 SYGVKD. The ends lost 0 bases at V and 4 bases at J; junction bases unmatched: 11.

This clone appeared once. The chain links TRBV19 to TRBJ1-2, with D maybe TRBD1 (6 bases). V lost 5 bases and J lost 3, with 13 bases in between. The germline gives CDR1 LNHDA, CDR2 SQIVND (reference sequence). The CDR3 extends over 14 amino acids. The chain's CDR3 is CASSSQGRDYGYTF. The CDR3 bases are TGTGCCAGTAGTTCGCAGGGGCGGGACTATGGCTACACCTTC.

V gene TRBV18 combines with J gene TRBJ2-7, with D possibly TRBD1 on 6 matching bases. Trimming left V 3 bases short and J 0 bases short, with 9 bases between. There are 14 residues in the CDR3. Germline loops: CDR1 KGHSH, CDR2 LQKENI. The CDR3 loop reads CASSPHRDSYEQYV. The CDR3, as DNA: TGTGCCAGCTCACCCCACAGGGACTCCTACGAGCAGTACGTC.